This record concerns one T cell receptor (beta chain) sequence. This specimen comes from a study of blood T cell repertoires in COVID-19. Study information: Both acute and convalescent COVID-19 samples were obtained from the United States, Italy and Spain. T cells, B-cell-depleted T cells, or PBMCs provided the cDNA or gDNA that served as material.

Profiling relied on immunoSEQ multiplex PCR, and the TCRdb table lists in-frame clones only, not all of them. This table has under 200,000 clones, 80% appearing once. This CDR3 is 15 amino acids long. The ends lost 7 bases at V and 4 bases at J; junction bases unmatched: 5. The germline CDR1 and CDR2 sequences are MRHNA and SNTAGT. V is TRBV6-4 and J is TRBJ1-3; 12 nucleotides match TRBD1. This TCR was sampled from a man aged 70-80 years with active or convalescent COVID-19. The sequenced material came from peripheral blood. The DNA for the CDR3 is TGTGCCAGCATCCGGGACAGGGGGCGAGGAAACACCATATATTTT. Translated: CASIRDRGRGNTIYF.